Listed below are T cell receptor beta chains from one sample, sequenced in a study of CD8 T cells in Susac syndrome. TCRdb fed the immunoSEQ multiplex PCR reads into MiXCR, producing one record per CDR3 protein. The data contain approximately 190,000 distinct CDR3 sequences, 85% to 95% of them seen just once; the ten biggest clones take up approximately 0.098%. Material: CD4+ T cells from PBMCs. The receptors derive from a human donor in good health. Each CDR3 is given with its conserved first and last residue. The D gene is left open where the match is weak. Size values are once, few and many counts, or a class for expanded clones, and some rows have none.

V gene: TRBV29-1; J gene: TRBJ1-1; D gene: -; clone size: -; CDR3 protein: CSVEQTMNTEAFF; CDR3 DNA: TGCAGCGTTGAGCAGACCATGAACACTGAAGCTTTCTTT
V gene: TRBV15; J gene: TRBJ2-5; D gene: TRBD2; clone size: -; CDR3 protein: CATSRAPGGTQETQYF; CDR3 DNA: TGTGCCACCAGCAGAGCACCGGGGGGGACTCAAGAGACCCAGTACTTC
V gene: TRBV5-6; J gene: TRBJ1-5; D gene: -; clone size: -; CDR3 protein: CASRKMQGSNQPQHF; CDR3 DNA: TGTGCCAGCAGAAAGATGCAGGGAAGCAATCAGCCCCAGCATTTT
V gene: TRBV20-1; J gene: TRBJ2-3; D gene: TRBD1; clone size: -; CDR3 protein: CSSGQGGTDTQYF; CDR3 DNA: TGCAGTTCTGGACAGGGGGGCACAGATACGCAGTATTTT
V gene: TRBV29-1; J gene: TRBJ1-5; D gene: TRBD1; clone size: -; CDR3 protein: CSVVLGTGNQPQHF; CDR3 DNA: TGCAGCGTTGTCCTAGGGACAGGTAATCAGCCCCAGCATTTT
V gene: TRBV19; J gene: TRBJ1-2; D gene: TRBD1; clone size: -; CDR3 protein: CASSPTGPNYGYTF; CDR3 DNA: TGTGCCAGCAGTCCGACAGGGCCGAACTATGGCTACACCTTC
V gene: TRBV27; J gene: TRBJ2-5; D gene: TRBD2; clone size: -; CDR3 protein: CASSVGTSGLGAQYF; CDR3 DNA: TGTGCCAGCAGTGTGGGGACTAGCGGGCTCGGGGCCCAGTACTTC
V gene: TRBV6-1; J gene: TRBJ2-7; D gene: -; clone size: few; CDR3 protein: CASSEVWTATYEQYF; CDR3 DNA: TGTGCCAGCAGTGAAGTCTGGACAGCCACCTACGAGCAGTACTTC
V gene: TRBV7-3; J gene: TRBJ2-1; D gene: -; clone size: -; CDR3 protein: CASSPGHNEQFF; CDR3 DNA: TGTGCCAGCAGCCCGGGCCACAATGAGCAGTTCTTC
V gene: TRBV29-1; J gene: TRBJ1-5; D gene: -; clone size: -; CDR3 protein: CSVAFAGSNQPQHF; CDR3 DNA: TGCAGCGTTGCGTTTGCAGGCAGCAATCAGCCCCAGCATTTT